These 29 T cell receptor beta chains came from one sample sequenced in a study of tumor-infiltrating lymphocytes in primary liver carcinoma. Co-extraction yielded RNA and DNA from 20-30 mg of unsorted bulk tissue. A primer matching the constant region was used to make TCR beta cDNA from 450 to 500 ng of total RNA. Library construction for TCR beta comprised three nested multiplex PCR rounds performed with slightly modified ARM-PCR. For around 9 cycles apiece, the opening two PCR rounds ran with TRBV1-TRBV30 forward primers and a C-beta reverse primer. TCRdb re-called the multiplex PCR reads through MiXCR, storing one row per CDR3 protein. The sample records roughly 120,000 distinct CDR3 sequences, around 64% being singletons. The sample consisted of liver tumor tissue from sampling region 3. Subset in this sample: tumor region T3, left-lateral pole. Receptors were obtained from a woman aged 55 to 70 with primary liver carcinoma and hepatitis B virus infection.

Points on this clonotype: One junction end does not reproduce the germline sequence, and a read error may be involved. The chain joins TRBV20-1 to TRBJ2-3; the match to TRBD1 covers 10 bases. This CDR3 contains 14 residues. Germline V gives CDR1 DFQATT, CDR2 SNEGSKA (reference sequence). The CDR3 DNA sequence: TGCAGTGCTGACGGGACAGGGGATGGAGATATGCAGTATTTT. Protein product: CSADGTGDGDMQYF.

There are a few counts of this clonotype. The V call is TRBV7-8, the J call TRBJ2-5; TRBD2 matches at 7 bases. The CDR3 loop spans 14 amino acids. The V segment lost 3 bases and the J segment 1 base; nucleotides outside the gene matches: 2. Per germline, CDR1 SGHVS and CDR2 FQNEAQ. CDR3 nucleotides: TGTGCCAGCAGCTTCCGGGAGGCCCAAGAGACCCAGTACTTC. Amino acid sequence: CASSFREAQETQYF.

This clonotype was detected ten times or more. Here the CDR3 reads CASSPRTGNTIYF. The CDR3 region has the DNA TGTGCCAGCAGCCCCCGGACAGGAAACACCATATATTTT. The V call is TRBV7-9, the J call TRBJ1-3; D perhaps matches TRBD1 (5 bases). Trimming cost V 5 bases and J 4 bases, with 9 bases left between them. The CDR3 is 13 residues long. Germline V CDR1 and CDR2: SEHNR, FQNEAQ (reference sequence). Looking up the rest from reference TRBV7-9 and TRBJ1-3 gives the full variable domain: DTGVSQNPRHKITKRGQNVTFRCDPISEHNRLYWYRQTLGQGPEFLTYFQNEAQLEKSRLLSDRFSAERPKGSFSTLEIQRTEQGDSAMYLCASSPRTGNTIYFGEGSWLTVV.

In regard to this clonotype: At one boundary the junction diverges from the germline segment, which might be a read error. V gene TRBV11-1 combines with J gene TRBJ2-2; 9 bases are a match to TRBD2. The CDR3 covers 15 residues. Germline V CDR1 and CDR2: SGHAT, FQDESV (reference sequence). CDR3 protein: CASSSLAGNTRELFF. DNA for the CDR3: TGTGCCAGCAGCTCTCTAGCGGGGAACACCAGGGAGCTGTTCTTT.

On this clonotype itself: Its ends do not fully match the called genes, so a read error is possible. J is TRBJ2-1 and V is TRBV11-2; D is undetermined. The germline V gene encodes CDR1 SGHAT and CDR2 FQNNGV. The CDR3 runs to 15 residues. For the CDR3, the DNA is TGTGTCAGCAGCCTCCCCCCGAGGCAGTACAATGAGCAGTTTTTC. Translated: CVSSLPPRQYNEQFF.

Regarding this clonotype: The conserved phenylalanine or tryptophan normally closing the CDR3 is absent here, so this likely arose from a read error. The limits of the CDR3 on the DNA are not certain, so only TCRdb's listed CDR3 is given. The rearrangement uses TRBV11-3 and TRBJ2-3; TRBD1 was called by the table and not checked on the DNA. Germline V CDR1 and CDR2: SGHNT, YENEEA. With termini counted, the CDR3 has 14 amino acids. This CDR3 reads CASSHWTGTDTHYI.

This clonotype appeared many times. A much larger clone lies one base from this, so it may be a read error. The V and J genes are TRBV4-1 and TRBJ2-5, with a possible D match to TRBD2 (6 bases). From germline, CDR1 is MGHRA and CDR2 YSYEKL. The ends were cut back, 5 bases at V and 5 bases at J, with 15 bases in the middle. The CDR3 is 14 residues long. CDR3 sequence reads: CASSERAREETQYF. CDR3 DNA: TGCGCCAGCAGCGAGCGCGCCCGGGAGGAGACCCAGTACTTC.

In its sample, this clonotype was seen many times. CDR3 DNA: TGTGCCAGCAGTTTGCGGAGGGCGGACACCGGGGAGCTGTTTTTT. Translation gives CASSLRRADTGELFF. This chain uses TRBV12-3 or TRBV12-4 with TRBJ2-2, with D maybe TRBD2 (6 bases). Trimming took off 3 bases at V and 3 bases at J, with 11 bases between the two ends. The CDR3 contains 15 residues.

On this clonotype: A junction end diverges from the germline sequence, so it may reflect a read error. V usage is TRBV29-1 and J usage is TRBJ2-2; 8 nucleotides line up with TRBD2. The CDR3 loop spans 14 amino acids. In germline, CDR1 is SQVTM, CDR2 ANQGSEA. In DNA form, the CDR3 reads TGCAGTGTTGGAACTAGCGGTAACATCGGGGAGCTGTTTTTT. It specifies CSVGTSGNIGELFF.

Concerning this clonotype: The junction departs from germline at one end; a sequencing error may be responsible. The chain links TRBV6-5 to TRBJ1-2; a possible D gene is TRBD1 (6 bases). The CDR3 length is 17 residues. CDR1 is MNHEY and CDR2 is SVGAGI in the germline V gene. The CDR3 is CTSTPYGGRGDSYGYTF. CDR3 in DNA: TGTACCAGCACCCCTTACGGGGGGCGAGGGGATTCCTATGGCTACACCTTC.

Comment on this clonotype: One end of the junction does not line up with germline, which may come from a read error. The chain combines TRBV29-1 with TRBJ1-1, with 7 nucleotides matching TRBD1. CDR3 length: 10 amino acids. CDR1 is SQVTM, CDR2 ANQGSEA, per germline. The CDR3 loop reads CSGGQEEAHF. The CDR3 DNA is TGCAGCGGAGGACAGGAGGAAGCTCACTTT.

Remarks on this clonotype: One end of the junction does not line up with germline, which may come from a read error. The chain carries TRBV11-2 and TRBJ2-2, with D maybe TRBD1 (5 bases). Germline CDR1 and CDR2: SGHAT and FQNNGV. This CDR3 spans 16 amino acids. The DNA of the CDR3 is TGTGACAGCAGCGCAGGACACTTCTTGAGCACCGGGGAGCTGTTTTTT. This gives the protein CDSSAGHFLSTGELFF.

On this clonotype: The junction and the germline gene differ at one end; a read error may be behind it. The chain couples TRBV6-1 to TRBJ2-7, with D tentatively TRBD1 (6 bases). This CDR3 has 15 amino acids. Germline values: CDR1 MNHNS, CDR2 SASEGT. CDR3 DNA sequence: TGTGTCAGCGGTGAATCGACAGGCCACCCCTACGAGCAGTACTTC. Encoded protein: CVSGESTGHPYEQYF.

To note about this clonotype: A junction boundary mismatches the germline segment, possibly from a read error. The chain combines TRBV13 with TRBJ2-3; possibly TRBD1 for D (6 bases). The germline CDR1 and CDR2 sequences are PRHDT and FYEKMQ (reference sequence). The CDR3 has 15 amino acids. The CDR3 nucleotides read TGTCCCAGCTGCCCACTCCGTCGGACAGTAGATACGCAGTATTTT. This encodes CPSCPLRRTVDTQYF.

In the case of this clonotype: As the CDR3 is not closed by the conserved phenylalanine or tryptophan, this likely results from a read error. CDR3 region: CSVDPETSAFY. The CDR3 DNA reads as TGCAGCGTTGACCCAGAGACTAGTGCTTTCTAT. V usage is TRBV29-1 and J usage is TRBJ1-1, with unresolved D. Germline V lookup: CDR1 SQVTM, CDR2 ANQGSEA. The V end was cut by 3 bases, the J end by 11 bases, with 13 bases between. This CDR3 comprises 11 residues.

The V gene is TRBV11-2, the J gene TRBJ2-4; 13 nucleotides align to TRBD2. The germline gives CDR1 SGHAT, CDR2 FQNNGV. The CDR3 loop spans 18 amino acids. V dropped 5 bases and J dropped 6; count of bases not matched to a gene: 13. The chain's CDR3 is CASSLLAGGPRIINIQYF. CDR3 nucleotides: TGTGCCAGCAGCCTACTAGCGGGAGGGCCTCGGATCATAAACATTCAGTACTTC.

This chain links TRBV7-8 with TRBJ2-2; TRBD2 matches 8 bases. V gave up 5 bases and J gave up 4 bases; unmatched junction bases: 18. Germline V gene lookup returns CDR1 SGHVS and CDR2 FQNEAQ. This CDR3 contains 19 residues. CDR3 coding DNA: TGTGCCAGCAGCCTAGAAGGACTAGCTCTTACGGTGGGCACCGGGGAGCTGTTTTTT. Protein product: CASSLEGLALTVGTGELFF.

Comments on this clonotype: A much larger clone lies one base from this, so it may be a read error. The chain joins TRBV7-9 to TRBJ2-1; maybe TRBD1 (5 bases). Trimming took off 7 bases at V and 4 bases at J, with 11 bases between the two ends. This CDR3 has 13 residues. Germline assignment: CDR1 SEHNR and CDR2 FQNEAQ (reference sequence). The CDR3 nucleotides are TGTGCCAGCAACCGCGACAGTTACAATGAGCAGTTCTTC. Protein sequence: CASNRDSYNEQFF. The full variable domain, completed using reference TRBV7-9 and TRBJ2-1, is DTGVSQNPRHKITKRGQNVTFRCDPISEHNRLYWYRQTLGQGPEFLTYFQNEAQLEKSRLLSDRFSAERPKGSFSTLEIQRTEQGDSAMYLCASNRDSYNEQFFGPGTRLTVL.

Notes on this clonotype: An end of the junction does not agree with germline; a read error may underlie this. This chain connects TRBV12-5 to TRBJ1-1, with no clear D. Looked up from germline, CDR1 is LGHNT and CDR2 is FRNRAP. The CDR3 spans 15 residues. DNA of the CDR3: TGTGCTAGTGTTTTACAGCCTAACATGAACACTGAAGCTCTCTTT. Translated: CASVLQPNMNTEALF. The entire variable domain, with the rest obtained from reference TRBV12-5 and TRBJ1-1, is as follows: DARVTQTPRHKVTEMGQEVTMRCQPILGHNTVFWYRQTMMQGLELLAYFRNRAPLDDSGMPKDRFSAEMPDATLATLKIQPSEPRDSAVYFCASVLQPNMNTEALFGQGTRLTVV.

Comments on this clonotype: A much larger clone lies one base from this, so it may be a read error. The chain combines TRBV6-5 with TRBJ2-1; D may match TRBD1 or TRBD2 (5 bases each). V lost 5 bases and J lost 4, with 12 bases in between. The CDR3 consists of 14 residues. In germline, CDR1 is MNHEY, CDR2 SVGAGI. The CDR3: CASSPGPRYNEQFF. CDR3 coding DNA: TGTGCCAGCAGTCCGGGGCCGCGATACAATGAGCAGTTCTTC.

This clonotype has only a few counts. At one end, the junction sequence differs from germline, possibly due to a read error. The CDR3 is CASSWRQREVTQCF. In DNA, the CDR3 is TGTGCCAGCAGCTGGAGACAGAGGGAAGTGACCCAGTGCTTC. The chain carries TRBV11-2 and TRBJ2-5; D possibly matches TRBD1 or TRBD2 (5 bases each). There are 14 residues in the CDR3. Germline V gene lookup returns CDR1 SGHAT and CDR2 FQNNGV.

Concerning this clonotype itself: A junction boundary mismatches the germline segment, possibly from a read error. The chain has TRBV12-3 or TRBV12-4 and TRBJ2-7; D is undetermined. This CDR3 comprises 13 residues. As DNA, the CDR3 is TGTGCCAGCGGAGACTCCAACTCCTACGGGCAGTACTTC. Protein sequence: CASGDSNSYGQYF.

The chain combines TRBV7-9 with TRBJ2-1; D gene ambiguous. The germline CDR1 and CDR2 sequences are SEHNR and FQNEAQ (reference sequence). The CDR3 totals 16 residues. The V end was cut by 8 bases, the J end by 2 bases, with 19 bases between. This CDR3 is CASSGLSLIPYNEQFF. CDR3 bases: TGTGCCAGCTCCGGGCTGAGTCTAATCCCCTACAATGAGCAGTTCTTC.

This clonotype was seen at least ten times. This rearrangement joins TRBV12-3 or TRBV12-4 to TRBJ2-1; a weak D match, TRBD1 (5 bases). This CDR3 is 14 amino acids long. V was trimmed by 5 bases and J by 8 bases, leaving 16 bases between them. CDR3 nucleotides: TGTGCCAGCAGTCGGAGCGTCTCACAGGATGAGCAGTTCTTC. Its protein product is CASSRSVSQDEQFF.

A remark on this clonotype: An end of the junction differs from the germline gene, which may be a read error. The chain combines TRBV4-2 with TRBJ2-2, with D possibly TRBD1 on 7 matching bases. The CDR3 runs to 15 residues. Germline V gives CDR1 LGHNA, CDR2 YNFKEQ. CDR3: CASSQDWHRGGELFF. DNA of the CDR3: TGTGCCAGCAGCCAAGACTGGCACAGGGGCGGGGAGCTGTTTTTC.

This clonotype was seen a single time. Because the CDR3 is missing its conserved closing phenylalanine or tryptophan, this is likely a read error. The CDR3 sequence is CASTLWGTSYEQYS. The CDR3 coding sequence is TGTGCCAGCACCCTATGGGGCACCTCCTACGAGCAGTACTCC. The V call is TRBV11-2, the J call TRBJ2-7; TRBD1 might be the D (5 bases). V was clipped by 7 bases and J by 0 bases, with 13 bases between them. This CDR3 has 14 residues. CDR1 is SGHAT and CDR2 is FQNNGV in the germline V gene.

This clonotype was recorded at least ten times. CDR3 DNA sequence: TGCGCCAGCAGCTTGACCACCCTAACTGAAGCTTTCTTT. It specifies CASSLTTLTEAFF. The chain links TRBV5-1 to TRBJ1-1, with D unclear. Trimming stripped 1 base from V and 5 bases from J, with 9 bases between. CDR1 is SGHRS and CDR2 is YFSETQ in the germline V gene. This CDR3 is built from 13 residues.

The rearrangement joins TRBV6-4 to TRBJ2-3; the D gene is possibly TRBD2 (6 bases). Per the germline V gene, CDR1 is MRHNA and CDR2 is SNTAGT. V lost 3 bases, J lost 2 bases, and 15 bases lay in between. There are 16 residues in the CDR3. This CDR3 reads CASSDVAEGFTDTQYF. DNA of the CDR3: TGTGCCAGCAGTGATGTAGCGGAAGGGTTCACAGATACGCAGTATTTT.

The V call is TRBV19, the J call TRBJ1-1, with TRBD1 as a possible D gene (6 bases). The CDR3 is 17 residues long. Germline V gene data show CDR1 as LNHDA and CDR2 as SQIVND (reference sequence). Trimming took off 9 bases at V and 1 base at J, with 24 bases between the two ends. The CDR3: CASQGIGVVGKNTEAFF. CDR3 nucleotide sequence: TGTGCCAGCCAGGGGATCGGGGTCGTGGGGAAGAACACTGAAGCTTTCTTT.